The rows below give T cell receptor beta chains drawn from one sample of a study of blood T cell repertoires in COVID-19. Sequenced by immunoSEQ multiplex PCR; TCRdb stores in-frame clones only, minus some. Of 100,000 to 150,000 clones in the sample, around four fifths were seen once. The sequenced sample was peripheral blood. The receptors stem from a man between 35 and 55 years old with active or convalescent COVID-19. Both conserved end residues are part of each CDR3. The D gene is left open where the match is weak. Expanded clones are given a class, and other clones once, few, many or no size at all.

size	J	D	V	CDR3	DNA
.	TRBJ1-1	.	TRBV12-3/TRBV12-4	CASRLRENTEAFF	TGTGCCAGCAGGCTCAGGGAGAACACTGAAGCTTTCTTT
.	TRBJ1-5	.	TRBV6-5	CASKETVGQPQHF	TGTGCCAGCAAGGAGACGGTGGGTCAGCCCCAGCATTTT
.	TRBJ2-7	.	TRBV5-1	CASSLVTGISVEQYF	TGCGCCAGCAGCTTGGTCACAGGGATTTCCGTCGAGCAGTACTTC
.	TRBJ1-1	.	TRBV7-3	CASSSHREDTEAFF	TGTGCCAGCAGCTCTCACAGGGAAGACACTGAAGCTTTCTTT
many	TRBJ2-2	TRBD1	TRBV24-1	CATQDRANTGELFF	TGTGCCACCCAGGACAGGGCGAACACCGGGGAGCTGTTTTTT
once	TRBJ2-1	.	TRBV20-1	CSASAGTRQFF	TGCAGTGCTAGTGCCGGGACTCGCCAGTTCTTC
.	TRBJ2-1	.	TRBV29-1	CSVEDLGRQFF	TGCAGCGTTGAAGATCTGGGCCGGCAGTTCTTC
.	TRBJ2-3	TRBD2	TRBV19	CASTVSSGGSPDTQYF	TGTGCCAGTACCGTTTCTAGCGGGGGGTCCCCAGATACGCAGTATTTT
.	TRBJ2-5	TRBD2	TRBV5-1	CASSLEAGGSETQYF	TGCGCCAGCAGCTTGGAAGCGGGGGGGTCTGAGACCCAGTACTTC
.	TRBJ2-7	.	TRBV7-9	CASSSGEPAKNEQYF	TGTGCCAGCAGCTCGGGGGAGCCCGCCAAGAACGAGCAGTACTTC
.	TRBJ1-2	.	TRBV6-1	CASSSTDSNYGYTF	TGTGCCAGCAGTTCGACAGACAGTAACTATGGCTACACCTTC
.	TRBJ2-7	TRBD2	TRBV7-3	CASSLTGGNAYEQYF	TGTGCCAGCAGCTTGACGGGGGGGAATGCCTACGAGCAGTACTTC
.	TRBJ2-6	.	TRBV5-1	CASSRTALSGANVLTF	TGCGCCAGCAGCAGGACTGCTCTCTCTGGGGCCAACGTCCTGACTTTC
few	TRBJ1-1	.	TRBV27	CASSSLPLSVSEAFF	TGTGCCAGCAGTTCCTTGCCTCTTTCGGTTAGTGAAGCTTTCTTT
.	TRBJ2-7	.	TRBV3-1/TRBV3-2	CASSHRETGRDEQYF	TGTGCCAGCAGCCATCGGGAGACAGGGCGGGACGAGCAGTACTTC
.	TRBJ2-3	TRBD2	TRBV27	CASSLFSLQVRLAGAKDTQYF	TGTGCCAGCAGTTTATTCTCCTTACAAGTTCGGCTAGCGGGGGCGAAAGATACGCAGTATTTT
.	TRBJ2-5	TRBD2	TRBV3-1/TRBV3-2	CASSQGLWTSGGRETQYF	TGTGCCAGCAGCCAAGGTTTGTGGACTAGCGGGGGTCGAGAGACCCAGTACTTC
.	TRBJ1-3	TRBD1	TRBV7-8	CASSLVWDSSGNTIYF	TGTGCCAGCAGCTTAGTTTGGGACAGCTCTGGAAACACCATATATTTT
once	TRBJ1-2	TRBD1	TRBV6-5	CASSYLTGGYGYTF	TGTGCCAGCAGTTACCTGACAGGGGGCTATGGCTACACCTTC
once	TRBJ1-2	.	TRBV29-1	CSVYFLAADGYTF	TGCAGCGTTTACTTTTTAGCGGCGGATGGCTACACCTTC
once	TRBJ1-3	.	TRBV6-7	CASRPGGECSGNTIYF	TGTGCCAGCAGACCCGGGGGAGAGTGCTCTGGAAACACCATATATTTT
.	TRBJ2-5	.	TRBV20-1	CSASSEGETQYF	TGCAGTGCTAGTTCGGAGGGGGAGACCCAGTACTTC
.	TRBJ2-5	.	TRBV5-8	CASILGIFQETQYF	TGTGCCAGCATCCTCGGGATATTCCAAGAGACCCAGTACTTC
.	TRBJ2-2	TRBD1	TRBV5-1	CASSLGDSMGTGELFF	TGCGCCAGCAGCTTGGGGGACAGTATGGGCACCGGGGAGCTGTTTTTT
.	TRBJ1-4	.	TRBV6-6	CASRTGDEKLFF	TGTGCCAGCAGGACAGGCGATGAAAAACTGTTTTTT
.	TRBJ2-3	.	TRBV5-6	CASSLGGRTDTQYF	TGTGCCAGCAGCTTGGGGGGGAGGACAGATACGCAGTATTTT
.	TRBJ1-2	.	TRBV6-1	CASSDQSRQVYGYTF	TGTGCCAGCAGTGACCAATCTCGACAGGTCTATGGCTACACCTTC
.	TRBJ1-5	.	TRBV6-5	CASRGEGGNQPQHF	TGTGCCAGCAGGGGCGAGGGAGGCAATCAGCCCCAGCATTTT
.	TRBJ1-6	TRBD1	TRBV3-1/TRBV3-2	CASSQEDRAISPLHF	TGTGCCAGCAGCCAAGAGGACAGGGCCATTTCACCCCTCCACTTT
.	TRBJ1-2	.	TRBV6-5	CASRTGQLRSYTF	TGTGCCAGCAGAACGGGACAATTAAGAAGCTACACCTTC
.	TRBJ1-3	TRBD1	TRBV7-9	CASSLATGDSGNTIYF	TGTGCCAGCAGCTTAGCGACAGGGGACTCTGGAAACACCATATATTTT
.	TRBJ1-4	.	TRBV9	CASSVGAGEKLFF	TGTGCCAGCAGCGTAGGGGCGGGTGAAAAACTGTTTTTT
.	TRBJ1-6	.	TRBV7-2	CASSLELPSSSYNSPLHF	TGTGCCAGCAGCTTAGAACTACCGTCGAGCTCCTATAATTCACCCCTCCACTTT
.	TRBJ1-1	.	TRBV6-1	CASSEQGRTEAFF	TGTGCCAGCAGTGAACAGGGAAGGACTGAAGCTTTCTTT
once	TRBJ1-2	TRBD1	TRBV10-3	CAISQGDLYGYTF	TGTGCCATCAGTCAGGGGGACTTGTATGGCTACACCTTC
.	TRBJ1-1	.	TRBV6-5	CASSYSEGGLSEAFF	TGTGCCAGCAGTTACTCGGAGGGGGGGCTTAGTGAAGCTTTCTTT
once	TRBJ1-2	TRBD1	TRBV10-3	CATGTGVGYTF	TGTGCCACCGGTACAGGGGTTGGCTACACCTTC
.	TRBJ1-5	TRBD1	TRBV27	CASSSGQPNQPQHF	TGTGCCAGCAGTTCGGGACAGCCCAATCAGCCCCAGCATTTT
few	TRBJ1-1	TRBD1	TRBV19	CASSKTGGGTEAFF	TGTGCCAGTAGCAAAACAGGGGGCGGAACTGAAGCTTTCTTT
.	TRBJ1-5	TRBD1	TRBV15	CATSRDVNRGLNQPQHF	TGTGCCACCAGCAGAGACGTGAACAGGGGACTCAATCAGCCCCAGCATTTT
.	TRBJ1-5	TRBD1	TRBV6-2/TRBV6-3	CASSYSTGGKQPQHF	TGTGCCAGCAGTTACTCGACAGGGGGTAAGCAGCCCCAGCATTTT
once	TRBJ2-3	TRBD2	TRBV5-4	CASSLTRGGLDTQYF	TGTGCCAGCAGCTTAACTAGGGGAGGGTTAGATACGCAGTATTTT
.	TRBJ1-1	.	TRBV5-1	CASSFGREEVNTEAFF	TGCGCCAGCAGCTTCGGCAGGGAAGAAGTGAACACTGAAGCTTTCTTT
.	TRBJ2-7	.	TRBV10-1	CASSDPAHLSEQYF	TGCGCCAGCAGTGACCCTGCCCACTTATCCGAGCAGTACTTC
.	TRBJ2-5	.	TRBV2	CASRSQGSETQYF	TGTGCCAGCAGATCACAGGGTAGCGAGACCCAGTACTTC
.	TRBJ2-7	TRBD1	TRBV18	CASSPLGTGNEQYF	TGTGCCAGCTCACCATTAGGGACAGGGAACGAGCAGTACTTC
.	TRBJ2-3	.	TRBV11-3	CASSLGQLSTDTQYF	TGTGCCAGCAGCTTAGGACAGCTAAGCACAGATACGCAGTATTTT
.	TRBJ2-1	TRBD2	TRBV7-3	CASSPTTSGVNNEQFF	TGTGCCAGCAGCCCAACGACTAGCGGGGTGAACAATGAGCAGTTCTTC
.	TRBJ1-2	.	TRBV7-2	CASSLGSGKSAYGYTF	TGTGCCAGCAGCTTAGGATCGGGGAAGTCGGCCTATGGCTACACCTTC
.	TRBJ2-3	.	TRBV19	CASSAGTASTDTQYF	TGTGCCAGTAGTGCGGGGACAGCTAGCACAGATACGCAGTATTTT
.	TRBJ1-5	.	TRBV6-5	CASKGNQPQHF	TGTGCCAGCAAGGGGAATCAGCCCCAGCATTTT
.	TRBJ1-3	.	TRBV7-9	CASSLSGVGNTIYF	TGTGCCAGCAGCTTATCAGGGGTCGGAAACACCATATATTTT
.	TRBJ1-2	.	TRBV7-2	CASSSGGYYGYTF	TGTGCCAGCAGCTCCGGAGGGTACTATGGCTACACCTTC
few	TRBJ1-6	.	TRBV18	CASSLLDSSGSPLHF	TGTGCCAGCTCACTCCTAGACAGCAGTGGTTCACCCCTCCACTTT
.	TRBJ1-6	.	TRBV9	CASSGPSPSNSPLHF	TGTGCCAGCAGCGGGCCTTCTCCTTCTAATTCACCCCTCCACTTT